Here is one TCR beta chain with its context. The antigen remains unidentified. The treatment is: 15 to 20 received Ad26.COV2.S at low or high dose, single or two shots; about five received placebo; per-sample allocation not given. The investigators took samples on day 63 after the first vaccine or placebo injection. The sample came from a Boston adult aged 18-55 years. This record belongs to a study of Ad26.COV2.S vaccination and SARS-CoV-2 variants. As for the study in general: Donor was in the COV1001 Ad26.COV2.S trial arm. Once or twice, 56 days apart, Ad26.COV2.S was delivered intramuscularly. Study results and limitations: Spike-specific CD8+ and CD4+ T cell responses reportedly showed substantial breadth after vaccination.

Sequencing used immunoSEQ multiplex PCR; TCRdb keeps in-frame clones, though not all of them. The table shows roughly 500,000 clones, with approximately 89% occurring only once. The germline V and J ends were trimmed by 4 bases and 4 bases, with 16 bases remaining between them. The CDR3 contains 15 residues. Germline assignment: CDR1 MGHDK and CDR2 SYGVNS. The sample consisted of peripheral blood, taken in a trial of Ad26.COV2.S vaccine versus placebo. V usage is TRBV25-1 and J usage is TRBJ1-2, with TRBD1 as a possible D gene (5 bases). The sequence came from a person aged 18 to 59 who received the Ad26.COV2.S COVID-19 vaccine or a placebo. CDR3 residues: CASSGGGGATYGYTF. CDR3 nucleotides: TGTGCCAGCAGTGGCGGGGGAGGGGCCACCTATGGCTACACCTTC.